This entry features one T cell receptor beta chain sequence. This sample was taken from a study of pediatric ulcerative colitis. Overall study context: Ulcerative colitis patients had pancolitis or left-sided colitis, with confirming histology.

Some clones are missing from TCRdb's copy, which holds only in-frame ones; the method was immunoSEQ multiplex PCR. The sample lists tens of thousands of clones; around four fifths were seen once. Trimming removed 4 bases at V and 7 bases at J, with 7 bases between. Germline V CDR1 and CDR2: SNHLY, FYNNEI. The CDR3 runs 11 residues. V gene TRBV2 combines with J gene TRBJ1-2; D unclear. Input material: blood. The TCR comes from a boy between 10 and 17 years old with moderate ulcerative colitis. This chain's CDR3 is CASSGLAGYTF. The CDR3 DNA reads as TGTGCCAGCAGTGGTTTGGCTGGCTACACCTTC.